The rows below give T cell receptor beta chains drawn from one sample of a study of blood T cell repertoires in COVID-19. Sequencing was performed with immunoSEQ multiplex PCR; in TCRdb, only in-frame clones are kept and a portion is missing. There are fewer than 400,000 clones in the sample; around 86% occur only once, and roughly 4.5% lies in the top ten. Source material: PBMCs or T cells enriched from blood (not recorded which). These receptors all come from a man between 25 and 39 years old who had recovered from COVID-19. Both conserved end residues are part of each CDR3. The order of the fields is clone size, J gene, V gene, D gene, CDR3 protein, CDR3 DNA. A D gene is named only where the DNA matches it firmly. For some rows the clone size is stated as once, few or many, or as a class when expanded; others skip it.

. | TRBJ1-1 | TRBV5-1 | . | CASSSLSPRDTEAFF | TGCGCCAGCAGCTCACTCAGTCCCCGGGACACTGAAGCTTTCTTT
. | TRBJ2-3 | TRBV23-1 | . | CASSHDVEGATDTQYF | TGCGCCAGCAGTCATGACGTGGAGGGGGCCACAGATACGCAGTATTTT
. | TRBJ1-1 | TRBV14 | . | CASSQEGSYTEAFF | TGTGCCAGCAGCCAAGAAGGGAGCTACACTGAAGCTTTCTTT
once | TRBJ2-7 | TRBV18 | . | CASSPPWGQDHSYEQYF | TGTGCCAGCTCACCCCCCTGGGGCCAGGACCACTCCTACGAGCAGTACTTC
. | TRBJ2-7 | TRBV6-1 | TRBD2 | CASSVTASGRAPSYEQYF | TGTGCCAGCAGTGTTACGGCTAGCGGGAGGGCCCCCTCCTACGAGCAGTACTTC
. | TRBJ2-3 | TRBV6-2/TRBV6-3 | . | CASRQDSRYTQYF | TGTGCCAGCCGCCAGGACAGCAGATATACGCAGTATTTT
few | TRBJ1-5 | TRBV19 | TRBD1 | CASSNRGLRSNQPQHF | TGTGCCAGTAGTAACAGGGGGTTAAGAAGCAATCAGCCCCAGCATTTT
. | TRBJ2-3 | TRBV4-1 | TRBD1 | CASSPWTGSTDTQYF | TGCGCCAGCAGCCCTTGGACAGGAAGCACAGATACGCAGTATTTT
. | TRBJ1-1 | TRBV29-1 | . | CSVDRQKEAFF | TGCAGCGTAGACCGACAGAAAGAAGCTTTCTTT
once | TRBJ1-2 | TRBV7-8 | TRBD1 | CASSPKTGTGNSGYTF | TGTGCCAGCAGCCCAAAAACCGGGACAGGGAACTCTGGCTACACCTTC
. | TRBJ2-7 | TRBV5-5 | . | CASRPDSYEQYF | TGTGCCAGCAGGCCCGACAGTTACGAGCAGTACTTC
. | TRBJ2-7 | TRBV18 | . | CAGSEDTYEQYF | TGTGCCGGCTCAGAGGACACCTACGAGCAGTACTTC
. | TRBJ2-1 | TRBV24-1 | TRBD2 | CATSESSGGNEQFF | TGTGCCACCAGTGAGTCTAGCGGCGGCAATGAGCAGTTCTTC
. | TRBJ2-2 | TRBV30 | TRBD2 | CAWSLLAGGGGELFF | TGTGCCTGGAGCCTGCTAGCGGGAGGGGGCGGGGAGCTGTTTTTT
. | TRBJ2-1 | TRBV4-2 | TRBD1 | CASNRQGNNEQFF | TGTGCCAGCAACCGACAGGGAAACAATGAGCAGTTCTTC
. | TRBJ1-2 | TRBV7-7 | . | CASSLAAQRFGYTF | TGTGCTAGCAGCTTAGCGGCTCAGAGGTTCGGCTACACCTTC